This TCR beta chain is from a study of breast tumors, draining lymph nodes, adjacent tissues. Points from the study as a whole: Data fit most tumor T cells coming from lymph node, expanding in tumor. Tumor TCR diversity was below lymph nodes but above nontumor tissue. The lymph node origin of tumor T cells was framed as consistent with a hypothesis, not demonstrated. Luminal-like breast cancer showed significantly higher tumor–nontumor repertoire similarity than basal-like.

This clonotype counts as medium-sized. What it binds is unknown. From the multiplex PCR reads, TCRdb called clonotypes with MiXCR, one entry per CDR3 protein. The sample consists of tens of thousands of distinct CDR3 sequences, about 30% of them appearing once. Trimming removed 2 bases from V and 2 bases from J; junction bases left unmatched: 4. Germline CDR1 DFQATT, CDR2 SNEGSKA (reference sequence). The CDR3 extends over 14 amino acids. Sequencing used breast tumor tissue. This clonotype was obtained from a female donor with breast cancer. Some clones in this sample may be carry-over from other donors' samples. This chain joins TRBV20-1 and TRBJ2-3; TRBD2 agrees at 7 bases. The CDR3 reads CSARQGGNTDTQYF. The CDR3 DNA reads TGCAGTGCTAGACAGGGAGGGAACACAGATACGCAGTATTTT.